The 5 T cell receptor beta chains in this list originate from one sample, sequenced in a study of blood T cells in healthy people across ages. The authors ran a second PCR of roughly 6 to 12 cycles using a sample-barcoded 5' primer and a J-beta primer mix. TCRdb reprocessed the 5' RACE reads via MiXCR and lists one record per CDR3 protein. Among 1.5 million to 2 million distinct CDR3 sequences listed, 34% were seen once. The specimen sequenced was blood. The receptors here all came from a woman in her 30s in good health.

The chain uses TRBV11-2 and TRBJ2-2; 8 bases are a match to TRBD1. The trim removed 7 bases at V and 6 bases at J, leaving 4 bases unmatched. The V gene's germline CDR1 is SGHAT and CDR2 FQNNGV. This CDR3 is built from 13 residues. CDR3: CASTRGLPGELFF. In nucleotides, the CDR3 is TGTGCCAGCACCAGGGGGCTTCCCGGGGAGCTGTTTTTT.

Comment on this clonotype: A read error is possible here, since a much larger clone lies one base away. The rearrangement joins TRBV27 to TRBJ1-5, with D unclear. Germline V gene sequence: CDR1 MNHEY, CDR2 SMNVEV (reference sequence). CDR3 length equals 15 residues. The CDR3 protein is CACSQVSGNGQPQHF. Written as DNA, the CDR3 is TGTGCCTGCAGTCAAGTCTCAGGCAACGGCCAGCCCCAGCATTTT.

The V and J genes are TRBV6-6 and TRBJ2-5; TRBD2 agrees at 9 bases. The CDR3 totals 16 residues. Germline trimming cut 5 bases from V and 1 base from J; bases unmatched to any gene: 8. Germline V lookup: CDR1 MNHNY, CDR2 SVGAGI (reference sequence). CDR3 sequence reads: CASSRLSGGLQETQYF. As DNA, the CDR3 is TGTGCCAGCAGTCGCCTTAGCGGGGGCCTCCAAGAGACCCAGTACTTC.

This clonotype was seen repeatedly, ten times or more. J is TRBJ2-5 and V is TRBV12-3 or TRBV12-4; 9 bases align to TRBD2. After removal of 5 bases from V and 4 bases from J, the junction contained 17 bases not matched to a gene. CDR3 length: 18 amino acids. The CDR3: CASSPNSGGRGSGETQYF. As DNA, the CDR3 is TGTGCCAGCAGTCCCAATAGCGGGGGTAGAGGCTCAGGAGAGACCCAGTACTTC.

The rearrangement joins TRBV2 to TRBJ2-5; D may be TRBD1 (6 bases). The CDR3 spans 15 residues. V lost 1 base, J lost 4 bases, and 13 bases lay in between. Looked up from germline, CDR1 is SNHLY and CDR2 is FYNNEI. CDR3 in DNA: TGTGCCAGCAGTGAAGAGGGCAGGGGTGCAGAGACCCAGTACTTC. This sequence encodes CASSEEGRGAETQYF.